The subject of this entry is one T cell receptor (beta chain). Its antigen is not known. The sample originates from a study of a mutant IDH1 vaccine in newly diagnosed glioma. The V end was cut by 8 bases, the J end by 5 bases, with 16 bases between. CDR1 and CDR2 from the germline V gene are ENHRY and SYGVKD. The CDR3 covers 14 residues. Clones were read by immunoSEQ multiplex PCR, and TCRdb kept only the in-frame ones, dropping some. The sample includes about 38,000 clones, roughly 79% of them seen just once. Time point indicated: week 5, during vaccination. All doses held 300 ug of mutant IDH1 20-mer peptide, with topical imiquimod.

The sample here was PBMCs, taken from a glioma patient whose treatment included an IDH1 peptide vaccine. The TCR sequence derives from a man aged 50 to 60 with glioma. The chain uses TRBV10-3 and TRBJ2-1; TRBD2 might be the D (7 bases). CDR3 loop: CAIGREGTHNEQFF. The CDR3 nucleotides read TGTGCCATCGGGAGGGAGGGGACACACAATGAGCAGTTCTTC.